This record covers a single TCR beta chain. V trimming: 5 bases; J trimming: 0 bases; junction bases outside the gene matches: 8. Germline values: CDR1 LGHNT, CDR2 FRNRAP. The CDR3 has 17 amino acids. This entry comes from a study of shared T cell receptors in the human thymus. Some clones are missing from TCRdb's copy, which holds only in-frame ones; the method was immunoSEQ multiplex PCR. The sample holds hundreds of thousands of clones, more than 75% seen once. These data are also associated with another study on human thymus T cells. That investigation notes: The thymus was resected at corrective cardiac surgery. Apparent skewing of V and J gene usage characterized both thymic and blood repertoires. As related research reported, thymic repertoires overlapped highly among unrelated individuals.

This TCR was recovered from a boy under three years old with a congenital heart defect. This chain joins TRBV12-5 and TRBJ2-7; 12 bases are shared with TRBD2. Material for sequencing was thymocytes. The CDR3 bases are TGTGCTAGTGGTCGGACTAGCGGGGTCGATGGCTCCTACGAGCAGTACTTC. Its translation: CASGRTSGVDGSYEQYF.